This TCR beta chain comes out of a study of blood T cell repertoires in COVID-19. TCRdb keeps only in-frame clones here, not all; method: immunoSEQ multiplex PCR. The sample contains some 310,000 clones, around 90% of which appear only once. Germline lookup yields CDR1 SGHVS and CDR2 FQNEAQ. The CDR3 runs to 15 residues. Trimming cost V 2 bases and J 10 bases, with 18 bases left between them. The V gene is TRBV7-8, the J gene TRBJ1-5; a weak D match, TRBD1 (6 bases). The specimen sequenced was peripheral blood. The sequence derives from a woman aged 25 to 39 with COVID-19, enrolled during active disease. CDR3 sequence reads: CASSLRQVRVKPQHF. For the CDR3, the DNA is TGTGCCAGCAGCTTAAGACAGGTAAGGGTAAAACCCCAGCATTTT.